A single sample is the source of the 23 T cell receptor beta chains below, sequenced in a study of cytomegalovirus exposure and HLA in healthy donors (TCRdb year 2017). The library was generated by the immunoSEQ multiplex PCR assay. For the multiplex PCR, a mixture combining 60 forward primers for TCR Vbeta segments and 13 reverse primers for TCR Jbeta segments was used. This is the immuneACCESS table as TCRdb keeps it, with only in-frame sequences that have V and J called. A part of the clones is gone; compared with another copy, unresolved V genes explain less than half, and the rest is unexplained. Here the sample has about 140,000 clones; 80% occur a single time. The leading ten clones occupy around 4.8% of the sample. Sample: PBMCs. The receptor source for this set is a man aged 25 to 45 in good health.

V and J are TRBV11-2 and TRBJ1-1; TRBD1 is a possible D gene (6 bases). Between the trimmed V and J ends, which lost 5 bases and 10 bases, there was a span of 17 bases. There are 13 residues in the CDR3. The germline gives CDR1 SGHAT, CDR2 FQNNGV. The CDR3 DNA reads TGTGCCAGCAGCCAAACTACAGGGATAGGAGCTTTCTTT. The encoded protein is CASSQTTGIGAFF.

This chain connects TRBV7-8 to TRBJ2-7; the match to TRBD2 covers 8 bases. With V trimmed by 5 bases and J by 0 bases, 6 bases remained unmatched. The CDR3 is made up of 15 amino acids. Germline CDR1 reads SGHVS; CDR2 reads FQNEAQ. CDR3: CASSGKRESSYEQYF. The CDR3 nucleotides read TGTGCCAGCAGCGGCAAGCGGGAGAGCTCCTACGAGCAGTACTTC.

CDR3 sequence: CASSRGGREETQYF. In DNA, the CDR3 is TGTGCCAGCAGCCGGGGGGGCAGGGAGGAGACCCAGTACTTC. The J gene is TRBJ2-5, the V gene TRBV7-9; TRBD2 matches 8 bases. CDR3 length: 14 residues. Trimming cost V 5 bases and J 5 bases; bases outside gene matches: 7. Looked up from germline, CDR1 is SEHNR and CDR2 is FQNEAQ (reference sequence).

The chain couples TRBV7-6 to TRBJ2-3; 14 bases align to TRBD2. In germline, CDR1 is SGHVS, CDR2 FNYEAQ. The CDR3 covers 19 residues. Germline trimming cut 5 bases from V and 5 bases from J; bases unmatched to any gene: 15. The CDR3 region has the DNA TGTGCCAGCAGCCTGGGACTAGCGGGAGAGGGAGGCAAACGAGATACGCAGTATTTT. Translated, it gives CASSLGLAGEGGKRDTQYF.

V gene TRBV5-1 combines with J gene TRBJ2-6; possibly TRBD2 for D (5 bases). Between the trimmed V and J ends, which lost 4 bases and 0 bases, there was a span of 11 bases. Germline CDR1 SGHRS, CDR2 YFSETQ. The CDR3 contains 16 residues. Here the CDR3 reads CASSEGGHSGANVLTF. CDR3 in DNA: TGCGCCAGCAGCGAGGGCGGTCACTCTGGGGCCAACGTCCTGACTTTC.

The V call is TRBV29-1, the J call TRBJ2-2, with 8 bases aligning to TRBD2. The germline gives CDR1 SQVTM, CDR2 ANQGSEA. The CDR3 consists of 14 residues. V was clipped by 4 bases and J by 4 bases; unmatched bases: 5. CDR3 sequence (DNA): TGCAGCGTTGTGTGGCGGGAGGTCACCGGGGAGCTGTTTTTT. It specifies CSVVWREVTGELFF.

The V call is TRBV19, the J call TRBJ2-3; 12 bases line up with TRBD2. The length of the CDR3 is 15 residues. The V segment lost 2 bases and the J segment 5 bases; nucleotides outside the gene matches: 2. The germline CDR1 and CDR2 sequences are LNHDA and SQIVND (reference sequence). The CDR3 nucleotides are TGTGCCAGTAGTATAACTAGCGGGAGGTTAGATACGCAGTATTTT. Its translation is CASSITSGRLDTQYF. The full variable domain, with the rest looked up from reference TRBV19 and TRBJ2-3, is DGGITQSPKYLFRKEGQNVTLSCEQNLNHDAMYWYRQDPGQGLRLIYYSQIVNDFQKGDIAEGYSVSREKKESFPLTVTSAQKNPTAFYLCASSITSGRLDTQYFGPGTRLTVL.

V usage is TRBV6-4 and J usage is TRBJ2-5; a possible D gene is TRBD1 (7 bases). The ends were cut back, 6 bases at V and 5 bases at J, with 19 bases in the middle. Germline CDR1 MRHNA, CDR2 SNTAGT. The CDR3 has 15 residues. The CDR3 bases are TGTGCCAGCAGCCCCCAGGGGGGATCTGGGGAGACCCAGTACTTC. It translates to CASSPQGGSGETQYF.

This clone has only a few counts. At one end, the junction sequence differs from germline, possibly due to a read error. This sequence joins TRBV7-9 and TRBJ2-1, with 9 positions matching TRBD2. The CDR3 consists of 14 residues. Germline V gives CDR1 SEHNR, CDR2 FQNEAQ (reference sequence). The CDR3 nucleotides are TGTTCCAGCAGCCCGGGACTAGCTTACAATGAGCAGTTCTTC. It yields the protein CSSSPGLAYNEQFF.

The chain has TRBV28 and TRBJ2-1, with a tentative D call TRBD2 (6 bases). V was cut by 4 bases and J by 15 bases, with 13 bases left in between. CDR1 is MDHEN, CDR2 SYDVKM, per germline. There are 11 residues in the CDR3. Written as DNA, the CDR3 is TGTGCCAGCAGTTCCGGGGGTCAGGGGTTCTTC. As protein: CASSSGGQGFF.

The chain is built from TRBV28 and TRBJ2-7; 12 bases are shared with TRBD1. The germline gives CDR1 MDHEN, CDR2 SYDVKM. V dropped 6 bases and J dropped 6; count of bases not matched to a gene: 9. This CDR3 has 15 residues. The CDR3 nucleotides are TGTGCCAGCAGGCATACCGGGACAGGGGGCTTCGAGCAGTACTTC. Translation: CASRHTGTGGFEQYF.

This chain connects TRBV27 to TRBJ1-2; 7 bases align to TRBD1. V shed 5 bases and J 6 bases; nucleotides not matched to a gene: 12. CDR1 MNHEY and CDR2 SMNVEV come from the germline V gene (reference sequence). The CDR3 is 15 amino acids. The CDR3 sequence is CASSPRQGISDGYTF. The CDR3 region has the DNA TGTGCCAGCAGTCCCCGACAGGGTATCAGCGATGGCTACACCTTC.

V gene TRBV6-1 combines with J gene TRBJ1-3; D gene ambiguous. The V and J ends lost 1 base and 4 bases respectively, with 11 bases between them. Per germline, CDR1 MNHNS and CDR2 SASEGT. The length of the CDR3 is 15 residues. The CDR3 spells CASSEVRVGGNTIYF. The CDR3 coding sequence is TGTGCCAGCAGTGAAGTTCGGGTTGGAGGAAACACCATATATTTT.

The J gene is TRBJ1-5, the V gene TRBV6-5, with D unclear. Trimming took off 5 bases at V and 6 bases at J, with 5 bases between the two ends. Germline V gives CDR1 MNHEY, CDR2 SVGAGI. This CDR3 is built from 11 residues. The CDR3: CASSLPQPQHF. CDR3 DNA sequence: TGTGCCAGCAGTCTCCCTCAGCCCCAGCATTTT.

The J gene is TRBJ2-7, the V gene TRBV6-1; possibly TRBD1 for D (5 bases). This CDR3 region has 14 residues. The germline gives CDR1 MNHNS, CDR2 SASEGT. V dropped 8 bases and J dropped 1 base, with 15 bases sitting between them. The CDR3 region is CASPGAGWSYEQYF. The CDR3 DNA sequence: TGTGCCAGCCCCGGAGCAGGGTGGTCCTACGAGCAGTACTTC.

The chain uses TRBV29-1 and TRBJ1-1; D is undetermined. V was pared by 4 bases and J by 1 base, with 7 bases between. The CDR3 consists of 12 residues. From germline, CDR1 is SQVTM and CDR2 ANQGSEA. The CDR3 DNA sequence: TGCAGCGTTGTTCCCGGGAACACTGAAGCTTTCTTT. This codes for CSVVPGNTEAFF.

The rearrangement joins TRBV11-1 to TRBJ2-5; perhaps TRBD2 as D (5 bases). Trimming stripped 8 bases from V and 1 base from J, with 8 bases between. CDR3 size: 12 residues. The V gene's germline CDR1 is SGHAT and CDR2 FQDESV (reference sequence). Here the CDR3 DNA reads TGTGCCAGCGAGGGCGTCCAAGAGACCCAGTACTTC. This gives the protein CASEGVQETQYF. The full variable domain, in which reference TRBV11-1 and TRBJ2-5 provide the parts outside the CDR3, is EAEVAQSPRYKITEKSQAVAFWCDPISGHATLYWYRQILGQGPELLVQFQDESVVDDSQLPKDRFSAERLKGVDSTLKIQPAELGDSAMYLCASEGVQETQYFGPGTRLLVL.

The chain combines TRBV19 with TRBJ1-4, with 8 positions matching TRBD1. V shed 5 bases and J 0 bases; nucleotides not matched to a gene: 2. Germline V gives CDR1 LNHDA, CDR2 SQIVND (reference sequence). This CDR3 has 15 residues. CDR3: CASSVGQATNEKLFF. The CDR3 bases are TGTGCCAGTAGTGTGGGACAGGCAACTAATGAAAAACTGTTTTTT.

The CDR3 nucleotides read TGTGCCAGCAGCTCCCGCGCGAGCTACTACAATGAGCAGTTCTTC. This translates into CASSSRASYYNEQFF. This chain uses TRBV7-8 with TRBJ2-1; D is unresolved. Trimming left V 4 bases short and J 3 bases short, with 13 bases between. Germline V CDR1 and CDR2: SGHVS, FQNEAQ. This CDR3 contains 15 residues.

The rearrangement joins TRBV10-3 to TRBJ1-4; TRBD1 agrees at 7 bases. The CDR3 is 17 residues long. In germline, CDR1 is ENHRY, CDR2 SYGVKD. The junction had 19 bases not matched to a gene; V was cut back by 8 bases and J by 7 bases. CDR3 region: CAIATPWPTGKVEKLFF. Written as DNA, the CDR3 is TGTGCCATCGCCACCCCATGGCCGACAGGGAAGGTTGAAAAACTGTTTTTT.

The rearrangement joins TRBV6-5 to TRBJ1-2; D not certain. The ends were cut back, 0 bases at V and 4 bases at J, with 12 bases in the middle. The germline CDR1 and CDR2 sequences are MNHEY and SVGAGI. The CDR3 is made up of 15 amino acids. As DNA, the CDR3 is TGTGCCAGCAGTTACTCGCGGGAGGCCCCCTATGGCTACACCTTC. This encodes CASSYSREAPYGYTF.

The CDR3 region has the DNA TGCGCCAGCAGCCAAGAGGTGACTAGCACTCCCAACAATGAGCAGTTCTTC. Protein product: CASSQEVTSTPNNEQFF. The V and J genes are TRBV4-1 and TRBJ2-1, with 7 bases fitting TRBD2. The CDR3 is made up of 17 amino acids. V lost 0 bases and J lost 5; bases outside the gene matches: 10. Germline values: CDR1 MGHRA, CDR2 YSYEKL.

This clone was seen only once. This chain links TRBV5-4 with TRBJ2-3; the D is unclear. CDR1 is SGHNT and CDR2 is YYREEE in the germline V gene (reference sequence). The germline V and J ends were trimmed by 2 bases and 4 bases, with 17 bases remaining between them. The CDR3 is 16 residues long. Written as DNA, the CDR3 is TGTGCCAGCAGCTTCCAGAGATTAGTGGGCGCAGATACGCAGTATTTT. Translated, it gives CASSFQRLVGADTQYF.